This TCR beta chain comes out of a study of CD8 T cells in ankylosing spondylitis. This clonotype was detected a few times. Its target is not known. TCRdb used MiXCR to reprocess the 5' RACE reads, holding one entry per CDR3 protein. The table shows 230,000 or so distinct CDR3 sequences, with about 24% occurring only once. This CDR3 has 14 residues. Trimming at V came to 7 bases and at J to 5 bases, leaving 7 bases not matched to a gene. Study-wide results and limits: In synovial fluid and blood from reactive arthritis, some motif variants were previously reported.

Specimen: blood, either unsorted or a sorted T cell fraction (not recorded which). This TCR derives from a male donor with ankylosing spondylitis or in good health (not recorded which). This chain connects TRBV12-3 or TRBV12-4 to TRBJ2-3; 9 nucleotides match TRBD2. The CDR3 loop reads CASTLTSGGDTQYF. The CDR3 region has the DNA TGTGCCAGCACCCTGACTAGCGGCGGAGATACGCAGTATTTT.